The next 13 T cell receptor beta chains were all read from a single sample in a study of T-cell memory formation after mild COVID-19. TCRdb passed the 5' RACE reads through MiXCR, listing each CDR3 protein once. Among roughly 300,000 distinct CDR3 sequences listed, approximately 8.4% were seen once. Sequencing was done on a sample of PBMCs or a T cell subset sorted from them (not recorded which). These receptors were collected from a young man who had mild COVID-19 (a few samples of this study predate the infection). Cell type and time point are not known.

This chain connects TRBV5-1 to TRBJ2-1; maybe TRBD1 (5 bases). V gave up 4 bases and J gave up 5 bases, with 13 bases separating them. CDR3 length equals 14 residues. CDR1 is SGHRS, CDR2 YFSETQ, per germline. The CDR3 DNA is TGCGCCAGCAGCGTGTGGACACGAAACAATGAGCAGTTCTTC. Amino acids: CASSVWTRNNEQFF.

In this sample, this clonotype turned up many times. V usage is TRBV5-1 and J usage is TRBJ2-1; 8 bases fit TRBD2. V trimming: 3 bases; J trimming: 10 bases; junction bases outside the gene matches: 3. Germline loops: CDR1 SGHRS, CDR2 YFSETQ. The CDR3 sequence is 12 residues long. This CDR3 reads CASSWTSLEQFF. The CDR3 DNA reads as TGCGCCAGCAGCTGGACTAGCTTGGAGCAGTTCTTC.

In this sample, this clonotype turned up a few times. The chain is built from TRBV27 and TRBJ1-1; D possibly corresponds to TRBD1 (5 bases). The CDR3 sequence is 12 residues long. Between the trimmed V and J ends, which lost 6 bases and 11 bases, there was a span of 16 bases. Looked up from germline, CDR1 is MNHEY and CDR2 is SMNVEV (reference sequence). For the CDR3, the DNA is TGTGCCAGCAGGACGGGGGAAAGTAAGGCTTTCTTT. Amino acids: CASRTGESKAFF.

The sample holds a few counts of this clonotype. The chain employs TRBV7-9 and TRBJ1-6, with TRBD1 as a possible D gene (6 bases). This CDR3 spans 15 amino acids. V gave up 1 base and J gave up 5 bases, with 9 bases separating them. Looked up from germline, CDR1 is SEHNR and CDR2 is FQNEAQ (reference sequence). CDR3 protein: CASSLGAGDNSPLHF. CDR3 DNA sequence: TGTGCCAGCAGCTTAGGCGCAGGGGATAATTCACCCCTCCACTTT.

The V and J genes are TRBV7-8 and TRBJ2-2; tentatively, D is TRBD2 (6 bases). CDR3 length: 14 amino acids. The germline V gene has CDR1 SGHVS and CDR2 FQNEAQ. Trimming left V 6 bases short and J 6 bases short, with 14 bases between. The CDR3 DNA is TGTGCCAGCAGGTCGGGCAGGGAGGCCGGGGAGCTGTTTTTT. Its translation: CASRSGREAGELFF.

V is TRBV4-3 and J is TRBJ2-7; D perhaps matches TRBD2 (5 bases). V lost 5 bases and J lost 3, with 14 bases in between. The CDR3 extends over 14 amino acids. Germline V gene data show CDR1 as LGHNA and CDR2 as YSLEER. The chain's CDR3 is CASSRWTGYYEQYF. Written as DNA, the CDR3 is TGCGCCAGCAGCAGATGGACGGGATACTACGAGCAGTACTTC.

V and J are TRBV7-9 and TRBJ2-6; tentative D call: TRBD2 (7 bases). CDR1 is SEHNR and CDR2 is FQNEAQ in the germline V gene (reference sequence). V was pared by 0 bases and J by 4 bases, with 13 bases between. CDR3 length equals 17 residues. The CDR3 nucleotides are TGTGCCAGCAGCTTAGCGGGGGGGCCGAGAGGGGCCAACGTCCTGACTTTC. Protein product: CASSLAGGPRGANVLTF.

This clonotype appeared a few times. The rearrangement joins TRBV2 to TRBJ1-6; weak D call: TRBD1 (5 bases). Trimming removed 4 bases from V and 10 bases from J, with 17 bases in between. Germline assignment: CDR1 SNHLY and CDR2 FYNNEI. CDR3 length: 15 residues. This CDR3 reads CASSAGVSEWSPLHF. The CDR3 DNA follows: TGTGCCAGCAGTGCGGGGGTATCTGAGTGGTCACCCCTCCACTTT.

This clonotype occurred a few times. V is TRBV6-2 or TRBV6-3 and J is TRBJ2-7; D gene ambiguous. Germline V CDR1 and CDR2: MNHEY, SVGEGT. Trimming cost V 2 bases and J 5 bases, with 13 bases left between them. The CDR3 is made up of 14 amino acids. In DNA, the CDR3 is TGTGCCAGCAGTTACATGCCGCTTCTGGACGAGCAGTACTTC. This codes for CASSYMPLLDEQYF.

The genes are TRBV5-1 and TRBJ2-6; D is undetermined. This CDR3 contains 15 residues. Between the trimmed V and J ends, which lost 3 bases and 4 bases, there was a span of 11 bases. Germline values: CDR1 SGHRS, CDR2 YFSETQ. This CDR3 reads CASSWGPTGANVLTF. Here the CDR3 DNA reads TGCGCCAGCAGCTGGGGTCCCACGGGGGCCAACGTCCTGACTTTC.

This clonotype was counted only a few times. Written as DNA, the CDR3 is TGTGCCAGCAGCTTACTCTCCGGGTGCAATGAGCAGTTCTTC. This codes for CASSLLSGCNEQFF. The chain uses TRBV7-3 and TRBJ2-1; D is unresolved. Trimming removed 2 bases from V and 6 bases from J, with 11 bases in between. This CDR3 region has 14 residues. Germline lookup yields CDR1 SGHTA and CDR2 FQGTGA.

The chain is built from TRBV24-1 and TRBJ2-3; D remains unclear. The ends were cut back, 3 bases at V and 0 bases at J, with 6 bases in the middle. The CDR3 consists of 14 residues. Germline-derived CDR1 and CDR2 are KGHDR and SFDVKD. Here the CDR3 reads CATSDIESTDTQYF. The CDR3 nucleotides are TGTGCCACCAGTGATATAGAAAGCACAGATACGCAGTATTTT.

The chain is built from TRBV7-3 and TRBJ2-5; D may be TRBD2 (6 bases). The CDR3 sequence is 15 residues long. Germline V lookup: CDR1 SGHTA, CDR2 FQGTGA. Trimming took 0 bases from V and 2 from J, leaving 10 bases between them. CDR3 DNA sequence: TGTGCCAGCAGCTTAACGACTAGTGTACAAGAGACCCAGTACTTC. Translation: CASSLTTSVQETQYF.